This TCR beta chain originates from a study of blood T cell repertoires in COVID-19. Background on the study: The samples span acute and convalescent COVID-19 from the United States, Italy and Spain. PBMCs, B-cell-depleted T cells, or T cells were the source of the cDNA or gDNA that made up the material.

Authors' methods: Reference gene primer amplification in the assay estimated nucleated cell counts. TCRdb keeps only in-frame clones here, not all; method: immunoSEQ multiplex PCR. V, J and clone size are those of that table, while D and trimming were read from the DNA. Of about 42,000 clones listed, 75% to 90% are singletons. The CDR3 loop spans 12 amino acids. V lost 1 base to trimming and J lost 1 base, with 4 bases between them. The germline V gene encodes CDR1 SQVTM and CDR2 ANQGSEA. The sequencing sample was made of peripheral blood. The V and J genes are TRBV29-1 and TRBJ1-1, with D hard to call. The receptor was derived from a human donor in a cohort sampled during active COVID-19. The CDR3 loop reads CSVEGGNTEAFF. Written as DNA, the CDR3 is TGCAGCGTTGAAGGAGGGAACACTGAAGCTTTCTTT.